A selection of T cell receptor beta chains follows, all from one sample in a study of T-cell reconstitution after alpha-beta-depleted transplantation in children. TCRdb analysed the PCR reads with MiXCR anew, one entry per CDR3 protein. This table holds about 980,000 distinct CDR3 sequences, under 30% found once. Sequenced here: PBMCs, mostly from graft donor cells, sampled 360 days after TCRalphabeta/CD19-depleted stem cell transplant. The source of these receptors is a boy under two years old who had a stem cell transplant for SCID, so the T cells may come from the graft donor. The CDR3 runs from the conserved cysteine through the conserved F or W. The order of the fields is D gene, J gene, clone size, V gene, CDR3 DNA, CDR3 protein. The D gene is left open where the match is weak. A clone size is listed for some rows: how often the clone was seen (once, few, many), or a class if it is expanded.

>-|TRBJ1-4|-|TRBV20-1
TGCAGTGCTAGAGGGCCCTTGTGGGGGCACCCAAAGAAACTGTTTTTT
CSARGPLWGHPKKLFF
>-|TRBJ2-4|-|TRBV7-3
TGTGCCAGCAGCTTAACGGAGAAAAACATTCAGTACTTC
CASSLTEKNIQYF
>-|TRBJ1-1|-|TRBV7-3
TGTGCCAGCAGCTTAGATGGCAGGGCCCTGAACACTGAAGCTTTCTTT
CASSLDGRALNTEAFF
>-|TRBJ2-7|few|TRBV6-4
TGTGCCAGCAGTGCCGGGGACGGTTACGAGCAGTACTTC
CASSAGDGYEQYF
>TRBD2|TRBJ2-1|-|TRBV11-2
TGTGCCAGCAGCTTAGGAGCTAGCGGGAACAATGAGCAGTTCTTC
CASSLGASGNNEQFF
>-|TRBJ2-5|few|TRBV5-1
TGCGCCAGCAGCCGGGGGTCGACAGGGTTTGAGGGAGAGACCCAGTACTTC
CASSRGSTGFEGETQYF
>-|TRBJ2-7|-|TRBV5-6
TGTGCCAGCAGCTTGGTAATCGGCTTGGACGAGCAGTACTTC
CASSLVIGLDEQYF
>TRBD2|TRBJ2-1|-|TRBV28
TGTGCCAGCACTAGCGGGGGGGTAATGTTCAATGAGCAGTTCTTC
CASTSGGVMFNEQFF
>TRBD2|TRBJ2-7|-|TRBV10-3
TGTGCCATCAGGAGGGGACTAGCGGGGGGGTTCTACGAGCAGTACTTC
CAIRRGLAGGFYEQYF
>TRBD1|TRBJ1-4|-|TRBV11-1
TGTGCCAGCAGCCCGACAGGGGACAGGGATGAAAAACTGTTTTTT
CASSPTGDRDEKLFF
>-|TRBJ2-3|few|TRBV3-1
TGTGCCAGCAGCCAAGGGGGACCGACCACAGATACGCAGTATTTT
CASSQGGPTTDTQYF
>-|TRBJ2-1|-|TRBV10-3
TGTGCCATCAGAGAGAGGGATCTCGGCTACAATGAGCAGTTCTTC
CAIRERDLGYNEQFF
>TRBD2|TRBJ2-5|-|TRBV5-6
TGTGCCAGCAGCTCGACTAGCGGGGTGATAGAAGAGACCCAGTACTTC
CASSSTSGVIEETQYF
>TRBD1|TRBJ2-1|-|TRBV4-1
TGCGCCAGCAGCCCATGGGGGACAGGGGCCCCCAATGAGCAGTTCTTC
CASSPWGTGAPNEQFF
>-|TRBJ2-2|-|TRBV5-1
TGCGCCAGCAGCTTGGCCTGGAGTAGCGAGGTCCCCGGGGAGCTGTTTTTT
CASSLAWSSEVPGELFF
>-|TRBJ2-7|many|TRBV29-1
TGCAGCGTTGTCCCAGGGACGGACTCCTACGAGCAGTACTTC
CSVVPGTDSYEQYF
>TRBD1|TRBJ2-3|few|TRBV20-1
TGCAGTGCTCGATGGACAGGGGATACAGATACGCAGTATTTT
CSARWTGDTDTQYF
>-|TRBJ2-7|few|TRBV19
TGTGCCTCTACCGGGACCGCTTCCCACGAGCAGTACTTC
CASTGTASHEQYF
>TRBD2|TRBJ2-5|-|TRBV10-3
TGTGCCATTTCTCCCGCGGGGGGGGCCAAAGAGACCCAGTACTTC
CAISPAGGAKETQYF
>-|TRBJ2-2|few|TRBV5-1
TGCGCCAGCAGCTTGGTCGTGGGGGACACCGGGGAGCTGTTTTTT
CASSLVVGDTGELFF
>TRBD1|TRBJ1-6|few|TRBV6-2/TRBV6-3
TGTGCCAGCAGTTACCCCGACAGGGTGAGGCGATCACCCCTCCACTTT
CASSYPDRVRRSPLHF
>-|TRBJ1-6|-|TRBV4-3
TGCGCCAGCAGCCAGGCCCCGGTCCGGTCCTATAATTCACCCCTCCACTTT
CASSQAPVRSYNSPLHF
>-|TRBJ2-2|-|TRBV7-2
TGTGCCAGCAGCTTAGCAGGGACGGCCACCGGGGAGCTGTTTTTT
CASSLAGTATGELFF
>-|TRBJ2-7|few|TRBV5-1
TGCGCCAGCAGCGAGCCGGGACTCTCCTACGAGCAGTACTTC
CASSEPGLSYEQYF
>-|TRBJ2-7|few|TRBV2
TGTGCCAGCAGTACCCGACTCGAGCAGTACTTC
CASSTRLEQYF
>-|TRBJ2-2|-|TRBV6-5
TGTGCCAGCACTTGGACAAAGAACACCGGGGAGCTGTTTTTT
CASTWTKNTGELFF
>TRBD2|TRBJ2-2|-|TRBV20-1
TGCAGTGCTAGAGAAGGCGGGGGGGACCCAGCCGGGGAGCTGTTTTTT
CSAREGGGDPAGELFF
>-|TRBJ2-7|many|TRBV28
TGTGCCAGCACCGACAGGCCTTACGAGCAGTACTTC
CASTDRPYEQYF
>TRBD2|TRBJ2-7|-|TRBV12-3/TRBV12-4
TGTGCCAGCAGTTTAGCCATGGGACTAGGGGTCCAAGAGCAGTACTTC
CASSLAMGLGVQEQYF
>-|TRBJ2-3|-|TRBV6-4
TGTGCCAGCAGTGATGGGGCTAGGACGCAGTATTTT
CASSDGARTQYF
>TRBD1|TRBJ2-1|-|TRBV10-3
TGTGCCATTACGACAGGGGGCTTGGATGAGCAGTTCTTC
CAITTGGLDEQFF
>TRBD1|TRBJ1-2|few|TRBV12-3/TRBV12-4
TGTGCCAGCAGTTCCCGTGGACAGGGCTATGGCTACACCTTC
CASSSRGQGYGYTF
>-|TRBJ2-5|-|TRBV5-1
TGCGCCAGCCGTAGTTCAGGGCTGAGTCAGGAGACCCAGTACTTC
CASRSSGLSQETQYF
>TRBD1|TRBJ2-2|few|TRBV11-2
TGTGCCAGCAGCTTAAATCGGGACAGGTTGAACACCGGGGAGCTGTTTTTT
CASSLNRDRLNTGELFF
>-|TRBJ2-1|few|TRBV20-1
TGCAGTGCCCCCTTAGATGAGCAGTTCTTC
CSAPLDEQFF
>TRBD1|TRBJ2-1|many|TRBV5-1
TGCGCCAGCAGCCCGGGACAGGAAGAGCAGTTCTTC
CASSPGQEEQFF
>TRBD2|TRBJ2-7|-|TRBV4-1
TGCGCCAGCAGCCAAGATTGGGCTAGCGGGTACGAGCAGTACTTC
CASSQDWASGYEQYF
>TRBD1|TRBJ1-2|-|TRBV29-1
TGCAGCGTCGTCGGGACAGCTGATGGCTACACCTTC
CSVVGTADGYTF
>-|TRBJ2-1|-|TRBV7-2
TGTGCCAGCAGCTTAGCGGCGACTAGGAATGAGCAGTTCTTC
CASSLAATRNEQFF
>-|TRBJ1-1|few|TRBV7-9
TGTGCCAGCAGCCCACGGCCGGGGAACACTGAAGCTTTCTTT
CASSPRPGNTEAFF
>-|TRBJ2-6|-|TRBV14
TGTGCCAGCAGCCAAGCAGGGCTCCTATCTGGGGCCAACGTCCTGACTTTC
CASSQAGLLSGANVLTF
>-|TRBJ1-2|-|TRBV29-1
TGCAGCGTAGAAACCGGAGATGGCTACACCTTC
CSVETGDGYTF
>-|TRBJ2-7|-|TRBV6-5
TGTGCCAGCAGTTTCCAGGGTCTGGGCTACGAGCAGTACTTC
CASSFQGLGYEQYF
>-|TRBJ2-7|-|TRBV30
TGTGCCTGGAGTGTACATAAGGCTGGCTCCTACGAGCAGTACTTC
CAWSVHKAGSYEQYF
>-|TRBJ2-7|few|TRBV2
TGTGCCAGCAGCCGAGGGGGGACAAACTACGAGCAGTACTTC
CASSRGGTNYEQYF
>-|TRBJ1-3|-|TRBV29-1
TGCAGCGCCAGGGCCCGAAAAAACACCATATATTTT
CSARARKNTIYF
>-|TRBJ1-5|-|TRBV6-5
TGTGCCAGCAGTTACACGGTCAATCAGCCCCAGCATTTT
CASSYTVNQPQHF
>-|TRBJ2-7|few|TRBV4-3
TGCGCCAGCAGCCAAGATTACCGGAAGACCTACGAGCAGTACTTC
CASSQDYRKTYEQYF
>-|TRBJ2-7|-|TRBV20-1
TGCTGTGCTAGAGTTAATTTAGGGACAAAGGTCCCCTACGAGCAGTACTTC
CCARVNLGTKVPYEQYF
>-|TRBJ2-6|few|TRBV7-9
TGTGCCAGCAGCTTAAGGTCCAATCATCTTGGGGCCAACGTCCTGACTTTC
CASSLRSNHLGANVLTF
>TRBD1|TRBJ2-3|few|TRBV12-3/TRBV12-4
TGTGCCAGCAGTTTATCGGACAGGGTAGCAGATACGCAGTATTTT
CASSLSDRVADTQYF
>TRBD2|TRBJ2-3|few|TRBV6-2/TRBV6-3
TGTGCCAGCAGGCCGGCTAGCGGGGGGCTGAGAGATACGCAGTATTTT
CASRPASGGLRDTQYF
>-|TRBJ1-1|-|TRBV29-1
TGCAGCGCCGAATCTTTGCGTTTTGAAGCTTTCTTT
CSAESLRFEAFF
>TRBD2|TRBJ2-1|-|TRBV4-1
TGCGCCAGCAGCCACATAGCGGGTCCCTACAATGAGCAGTTCTTC
CASSHIAGPYNEQFF